The T cell receptor (beta chain) under discussion was sequenced for a study of cytomegalovirus exposure and HLA in healthy donors. Overall study results and limits: With further analysis later on, most CMV-associated TCR beta chains appeared HLA-restricted.

This clone was picked up one time. What it binds is not known. Both 60 Vbeta primers and 13 Jbeta primers went into the PCR. Here immunoSEQ multiplex PCR was the method, and the copy in TCRdb shows in-frame clones only, minus some. Among about 170,000 clones listed, around 83% were seen once. CDR3 length: 15 amino acids. Germline V gives CDR1 SGHNT, CDR2 YYREEE (reference sequence). Trimming shortened V by 0 bases and J by 0 bases, and 10 bases separated the two germline ends. The V and J genes are TRBV5-4 and TRBJ2-7; perhaps TRBD2 as D (5 bases). The sample taken for sequencing was PBMCs. The sequence was collected from a young man in good health and CMV-seropositive. CDR3 in DNA: TGTGCCAGCAGCTTGGCGGGGATCTCCTCCTACGAGCAGTACTTC. Protein product: CASSLAGISSYEQYF.